These 11 T cell receptor beta chains came from one sample sequenced in a study of blood T cells in healthy people across ages. A second PCR of 7 to 11 cycles used a sample-barcoded 5' primer and a J-beta primer mix. TCRdb re-called the 5' RACE reads through MiXCR, storing one row per CDR3 protein. Of fewer than 650,000 distinct CDR3 sequences in the sample, roughly a quarter were seen once. In addition, the sample was reused for a study of T cells of mothers and their children.

The sequenced material came from blood. The source is a boy aged 2 to 10 in good health.

The chain has TRBV29-1 and TRBJ2-7, with D unresolved. Germline CDR1 is SQVTM and CDR2 is ANQGSEA. The CDR3 spans 12 residues. Trimming removed 3 bases from V and 1 base from J, with 7 bases in between. In DNA, the CDR3 is TGCAGCGTTGACGAAGGGTCCTACGAGCAGTACTTC. The encoded protein is CSVDEGSYEQYF.

This chain links TRBV10-3 with TRBJ1-4; 7 nucleotides match TRBD1. The V and J ends lost 3 bases and 6 bases, in that order; junction bases with no gene match: 13. The V gene's germline CDR1 is ENHRY and CDR2 SYGVKD. The length of the CDR3 is 17 residues. The CDR3 spells CAISDPIRDSGDEKLFF. DNA of the CDR3: TGTGCCATCAGTGACCCAATTAGGGACAGCGGGGATGAAAAACTGTTTTTT.

This clonotype came up a few times. The J gene is TRBJ2-1, the V gene TRBV11-2; TRBD2 aligns across 9 bases. The J call may not be correct, given that the DNA end is closer to TRBJ2-7. Germline V gene data show CDR1 as SGHAT and CDR2 as FQNNGV. This CDR3 region has 14 residues. CDR3 in amino acids: CASSEREVFYEQYF. The DNA of the CDR3 is TGTGCCAGCAGTGAGCGGGAGGTGTTCTACGAGCAGTACTTC.

The J gene is TRBJ2-3, the V gene TRBV9, with 7 bases matching TRBD2. This CDR3 spans 16 amino acids. After removal of 1 base from V and 1 base from J, the junction contained 6 bases not matched to a gene. Germline-derived CDR1 and CDR2 are SGDLS and YYNGEE. CDR3 nucleotide sequence: TGTGCCAGCAGCGTAAGCGGGATGGTTCGCACAGATACGCAGTATTTT. This encodes CASSVSGMVRTDTQYF.

CDR3 amino acids: CASSFSGIGYTF. The CDR3 DNA reads TGTGCCAGCAGTTTTTCGGGAATTGGCTACACCTTC. The chain uses TRBV12-3 or TRBV12-4 and TRBJ1-2; no definite D call. The CDR3 loop spans 12 amino acids. V was clipped by 3 bases and J by 7 bases, with 9 bases between them.

This chain connects TRBV5-4 to TRBJ1-4; D is unclear. With 1 base removed from V and 8 bases from J, the gap between germline ends came to 15 bases. From germline, CDR1 is SGHNT and CDR2 YYREEE (reference sequence). The CDR3 is 15 residues long. The CDR3 is CASSLLKQSHEKLFF. The CDR3, as DNA: TGTGCCAGCAGCTTGTTGAAACAGTCGCACGAAAAACTGTTTTTT.

This clonotype was counted only a few times. J is TRBJ1-2 and V is TRBV6-6; tentative D call: TRBD1 (5 bases). The CDR3 is made up of 11 amino acids. Germline V CDR1 and CDR2: MNHNY, SVGAGI (reference sequence). Trimming took off 10 bases at V and 4 bases at J, with 10 bases between the two ends. The CDR3 is CATTGTYGYTF. The DNA for the CDR3 is TGTGCCACCACGGGGACCTATGGCTACACCTTC.

The sample holds a few counts of this clonotype. The rearrangement joins TRBV29-1 to TRBJ2-1, with 7 bases identical to TRBD1. The CDR3 covers 15 residues. The V gene end was trimmed by 4 bases and the J gene end by 0 bases; junction bases not matched to a gene: 6. CDR1 and CDR2 (germline): SQVTM, ANQGSEA. The CDR3 nucleotides are TGCAGCGTTGCTCAGGGACAGAGCTCCTACAATGAGCAGTTCTTC. It translates to CSVAQGQSSYNEQFF.

The V gene is TRBV12-3 or TRBV12-4, the J gene TRBJ2-7; possible D gene TRBD1, 5 bases. V dropped 4 bases and J dropped 4 bases, with 20 bases sitting between them. CDR3 length: 16 residues. CDR3 amino acids: CASSSTGTGRVYEQYF. CDR3 DNA: TGTGCCAGCAGTTCCACAGGAACGGGTAGAGTGTACGAGCAGTACTTC.

CDR3 protein: CASSSGTSANNEQFF. CDR3 DNA sequence: TGTGCCAGCAGTTCCGGGACTAGCGCAAACAATGAGCAGTTCTTC. The chain has TRBV27 and TRBJ2-1, with 10 bases that match TRBD2. Germline values: CDR1 MNHEY, CDR2 SMNVEV (reference sequence). CDR3 length: 15 amino acids. Germline trimming cut 4 bases from V and 5 bases from J; bases unmatched to any gene: 5.

Points on this clonotype: An end of the junction does not agree with germline; a read error may underlie this. The V call is TRBV5-6, the J call TRBJ2-3, with D uncertain. The CDR3 totals 12 residues. The V gene's germline CDR1 is SGHDT and CDR2 YYEEEE. In DNA form, the CDR3 reads TGTGCCAGCAGGCTGTTCACAGATACGCATTATTTT. Residues: CASRLFTDTHYF.